These T cell receptor beta chains were read from a single sample in a study of long-term antiretroviral therapy in people with HIV. Repertoires were generated with immunoSEQ multiplex PCR, while TCRdb's copy carries only in-frame clones and drops some. Among roughly 19,000 clones listed, 70% to 90% were seen once. This specimen was unsorted PBMCs, taken 0.6 years after starting antiretroviral therapy. These TCRs come from a young woman with HIV. The CDR3 runs from the conserved cysteine through the conserved F or W. D genes are given only for firm matches. Clone size appears in some rows only: once, few, many, or a class for an expanded clone.

clone size	V gene	J gene	D gene	CDR3 DNA	CDR3 protein
.	TRBV6-6	TRBJ2-7	TRBD2	TGTGCCAGCAGTTCCGAACTAGCGGCTTACTACGAGCAGTACTTC	CASSSELAAYYEQYF
.	TRBV14	TRBJ1-2	TRBD1	TGTGCCAGCAGCCGTCGACAGGGTCACTATGGCTACACCTTC	CASSRRQGHYGYTF
.	TRBV28	TRBJ2-5	.	TGTGCCAGCAGTTTACCTAGCCTGGAGACCCAGTACTTC	CASSLPSLETQYF
.	TRBV13	TRBJ2-7	TRBD2	TGTGCCAGCAGCTTACCCGGACTAGCTCAGCTAAACGAGCAGTACTTC	CASSLPGLAQLNEQYF
few	TRBV6-6	TRBJ2-7	.	TGTGCCAGCAGTTACTCGAACAGCTACGAGCAGTACTTC	CASSYSNSYEQYF
.	TRBV27	TRBJ1-1	TRBD1	TGTGCCAGCAGCCATAATACAGGGGGCACTGAAGCTTTCTTT	CASSHNTGGTEAFF
once	TRBV2	TRBJ2-5	.	TGTGCCAGCAGTGAAGTTCTCAGGCGGGAGACCCAGTACTTC	CASSEVLRRETQYF
.	TRBV10-3	TRBJ2-2	TRBD1	TGTGCCATAGGGGGCAGGGGTGACACCGGGGAGCTGTTTTTT	CAIGGRGDTGELFF
.	TRBV11-2	TRBJ1-2	.	TGTGCCAGCAGTTTCGGAGGGCTTGACGGCTACACCTTC	CASSFGGLDGYTF
.	TRBV4-3	TRBJ1-1	.	TGCGCCAGCAGCCAAGGGTCGAGCAGGGCGTGGAACACTGAAGCTTTCTTT	CASSQGSSRAWNTEAFF
.	TRBV10-3	TRBJ1-1	TRBD1	TGTGCCATCAGTGAGCAGATGACAGGGGGTTATGGCACTGAAGCTTTCTTT	CAISEQMTGGYGTEAFF
.	TRBV4-1	TRBJ1-1	.	TGCGCCAGCAGCCAAGATGGCCCAGAAGCTTTCTTT	CASSQDGPEAFF
medium-sized	TRBV28	TRBJ1-2	.	TGTGCCAGCAGTTTTAAGGGGAACTATGGCTACACCTTC	CASSFKGNYGYTF
.	TRBV19	TRBJ1-5	TRBD1	TGTGCCAGTAGTATCTTGGCAGGGGGTAGCAATCAGCCCCAGCATTTT	CASSILAGGSNQPQHF
once	TRBV7-9	TRBJ2-2	.	TGTGCCAGCAGCTTAATTCACACCGGGGAGCTGTTTTTT	CASSLIHTGELFF
.	TRBV9	TRBJ1-2	.	TGTGCCAGCAGCGTAGGGCTAGGTGCTGGCTACACCTTC	CASSVGLGAGYTF
.	TRBV25-1	TRBJ1-1	.	TGTGCCAGCAGTGAGGGGGGGGGCACTGAAGCTTTCTTT	CASSEGGGTEAFF
.	TRBV7-9	TRBJ2-7	TRBD2	TGTGCCAGCAGCTTAAGTTTGACGGGGGGGCCTTCCTACGAGCAGTACTTC	CASSLSLTGGPSYEQYF
.	TRBV13	TRBJ2-4	.	TGTGCCAGCAGCCTGACAGGGGAGGGCAAAAACATTCAGTACTTC	CASSLTGEGKNIQYF
.	TRBV6-5	TRBJ1-2	.	TGTGCCAGCAGTACGCCCTTTTACTATGGCTACACCTTC	CASSTPFYYGYTF
.	TRBV7-9	TRBJ1-4	TRBD1	TGTGCCAGCAACAGGGACAGTGAAAAACTGTTTTTT	CASNRDSEKLFF
.	TRBV5-1	TRBJ1-1	.	TGCGCCAGCAGCTTCCGGGTAAACACTGAAGCTTTCTTT	CASSFRVNTEAFF
.	TRBV27	TRBJ2-1	TRBD2	TGTGCCAGCAGTTTTTTGAGACTAGCGGGCCTCGAGATGCCTGAGCAGTTCTTC	CASSFLRLAGLEMPEQFF
.	TRBV7-9	TRBJ2-7	TRBD1	TGTGCCAGCACCCCGACGGACAGGGCGTACGAGCAGTACTTC	CASTPTDRAYEQYF
medium-sized	TRBV27	TRBJ2-7	.	TGTGCCAGCAGTACAGGGCTCCACGAGCAGTACTTC	CASSTGLHEQYF
.	TRBV29-1	TRBJ2-4	TRBD2	TGCAGCGCCAGCGGGAAGCTAGCCAAAAACATTCAGTACTTC	CSASGKLAKNIQYF
.	TRBV7-3	TRBJ1-2	TRBD1	TGTGCCAGCATCGGGACAGGGTCAGAAGGCTACACCTTC	CASIGTGSEGYTF
.	TRBV25-1	TRBJ1-2	.	TGTGCCAGCAGTGATGGGCAGGGTATCTCTGGCTACACCTTC	CASSDGQGISGYTF
.	TRBV5-1	TRBJ1-4	TRBD1	TGCGCCAGCAGCCCTGGGACAGGGGTGGATGAAAAACTGTTTTTT	CASSPGTGVDEKLFF
once	TRBV7-2	TRBJ2-7	TRBD2	TGTGCCAGCAGCTTGGGACTAGGGGGCGAGCAGTACTTC	CASSLGLGGEQYF
.	TRBV7-6	TRBJ1-1	TRBD1	TGTGCCAGCAGCAAGACAGGGGAAGTGGGTACTGAAGCTTTCTTT	CASSKTGEVGTEAFF
.	TRBV2	TRBJ2-1	TRBD2	TGTGCCAGCAGTTCCGGACTAGCGGGGGGGGCAATGGGTGAGCAGTTCTTC	CASSSGLAGGAMGEQFF
.	TRBV21-1	TRBJ2-7	.	TGTGCCAGCGTAACTCCAGAATCCGAGCAGTACTTC	CASVTPESEQYF
.	TRBV6-6	TRBJ2-1	.	TGTGCCAGCCCGACCAAACCCGGGGATGAGCAGTTCTTC	CASPTKPGDEQFF
medium-sized	TRBV6-1	TRBJ2-1	.	TGTGCCAGCGGGGGGTGGGAGGAAAACAATGAGCAGTTCTTC	CASGGWEENNEQFF